This is a list of T cell receptor beta chains from one sample in a study of blood T cell repertoires in COVID-19. Only in-frame clones appear in the TCRdb table, and some are missing; sequencing was by immunoSEQ multiplex PCR. Of some 170,000 clones listed, approximately 87% are singletons. Material for sequencing was peripheral blood. Receptors were obtained from a woman aged 70-85 years with COVID-19, enrolled during active disease. Each CDR3 is given with its conserved first and last residue. D genes are given only for firm matches. Only some rows state a clone size, as once, few, many or a class for expanded clones.

clone_size: .; j_call: TRBJ2-7; v_call: TRBV5-1; d_call: TRBD2; cdr3_nt: TGCGCCAGCAGAACGGGGGGGAATCCCTACGAGCAGTACTTC; cdr3_aa: CASRTGGNPYEQYF
clone_size: .; j_call: TRBJ2-1; v_call: TRBV9; d_call: .; cdr3_nt: TGTGCCAGCAGCGTTGCCCTCAGGGAACTATCCTACAATGAGCAGTTCTTC; cdr3_aa: CASSVALRELSYNEQFF
clone_size: .; j_call: TRBJ1-2; v_call: TRBV10-3; d_call: TRBD1; cdr3_nt: TGTGCCATCAGTGTAGGACAGGGAGACAATGGCTACACCTTC; cdr3_aa: CAISVGQGDNGYTF
clone_size: .; j_call: TRBJ2-2; v_call: TRBV2; d_call: .; cdr3_nt: TGTGCCAGCACCCCGCGGAACACCGGGGAGCTGTTTTTT; cdr3_aa: CASTPRNTGELFF
clone_size: .; j_call: TRBJ1-5; v_call: TRBV19; d_call: .; cdr3_nt: TGTGCCAGTAGCCAGGGTATAGGGCAGCCCCAGCATTTT; cdr3_aa: CASSQGIGQPQHF
clone_size: .; j_call: TRBJ2-7; v_call: TRBV28; d_call: .; cdr3_nt: TGTGCCAGCAGCCTTGCGGGGCTCCTCTACGAGCAGTACTTC; cdr3_aa: CASSLAGLLYEQYF
clone_size: .; j_call: TRBJ2-7; v_call: TRBV2; d_call: TRBD1; cdr3_nt: TGTGCCAGCAGTGAGGCGAGGGACAGGGGTACCTACGAGCAGTACTTC; cdr3_aa: CASSEARDRGTYEQYF
clone_size: .; j_call: TRBJ2-7; v_call: TRBV19; d_call: TRBD2; cdr3_nt: TGTGCCAGTAGTCTAGCGGGAGAGGAGTACGAGCAGTACTTC; cdr3_aa: CASSLAGEEYEQYF
clone_size: once; j_call: TRBJ2-7; v_call: TRBV4-2; d_call: .; cdr3_nt: TGTGCCAGCAGCCTCCAAGATGGATCGGGCTACGAGCAGTACTTC; cdr3_aa: CASSLQDGSGYEQYF
clone_size: .; j_call: TRBJ1-1; v_call: TRBV3-1/TRBV3-2; d_call: .; cdr3_nt: TGTGCCAGCAGCCAAGATCAGGACGCGCGGGGGGACGACACTGAAGCTTTCTTT; cdr3_aa: CASSQDQDARGDDTEAFF
clone_size: .; j_call: TRBJ1-2; v_call: TRBV6-1; d_call: .; cdr3_nt: TGTGCCAGCAGTGAAGGGGGCCGTGTAGGCTACACCTTC; cdr3_aa: CASSEGGRVGYTF
clone_size: .; j_call: TRBJ2-2; v_call: TRBV7-9; d_call: .; cdr3_nt: TGTGCCAGCAGCTCCGACAGAACTCACACCGGGGAGCTGTTTTTT; cdr3_aa: CASSSDRTHTGELFF
clone_size: .; j_call: TRBJ2-7; v_call: TRBV6-5; d_call: .; cdr3_nt: TGTGCCAGCACCCTTAGCCTCCGCAGCTCCTACGAGCAGTACTTC; cdr3_aa: CASTLSLRSSYEQYF
clone_size: .; j_call: TRBJ2-7; v_call: TRBV3-1/TRBV3-2; d_call: .; cdr3_nt: TGTGCCAGCAGCCATCGGGACTACGAGCAGTACTTC; cdr3_aa: CASSHRDYEQYF
clone_size: .; j_call: TRBJ2-7; v_call: TRBV14; d_call: TRBD2; cdr3_nt: TGTGCCAGCAGCCAAGTGGTCATAGCGGGAGGGCCTCAGTACTTC; cdr3_aa: CASSQVVIAGGPQYF
clone_size: .; j_call: TRBJ2-1; v_call: TRBV4-1; d_call: TRBD2; cdr3_nt: TGCGCCAGCAGCCGGGCCCCGACTAGCGATTACAATGAGCAGTTCTTC; cdr3_aa: CASSRAPTSDYNEQFF
clone_size: .; j_call: TRBJ1-2; v_call: TRBV30; d_call: .; cdr3_nt: TGTGCCTGGAGTGTGGGGAGGGACTATGGCTACACCTTC; cdr3_aa: CAWSVGRDYGYTF
clone_size: few; j_call: TRBJ2-3; v_call: TRBV13; d_call: .; cdr3_nt: TGTGCCAGCAGCCCGAATGGGGGGTATGGAGATACGCAGTATTTT; cdr3_aa: CASSPNGGYGDTQYF
clone_size: .; j_call: TRBJ2-5; v_call: TRBV14; d_call: .; cdr3_nt: TGTGCCAGCACCCCTGAGTCGGAGACCCAGTACTTC; cdr3_aa: CASTPESETQYF
clone_size: .; j_call: TRBJ2-7; v_call: TRBV12-3/TRBV12-4; d_call: .; cdr3_nt: TGTGCCAGCAGAAGAGATAGCTCCTACGAGCAGTACTTC; cdr3_aa: CASRRDSSYEQYF
clone_size: once; j_call: TRBJ2-2; v_call: TRBV10-3; d_call: TRBD1; cdr3_nt: TGTGCCATCAGGACAGGGTTGGACGGGGAGCTGTTTTTT; cdr3_aa: CAIRTGLDGELFF
clone_size: few; j_call: TRBJ2-5; v_call: TRBV2; d_call: TRBD1; cdr3_nt: TGTGCCAGCGGCGAGGGGCGGACAGGGGGTCGGTACTTC; cdr3_aa: CASGEGRTGGRYF
clone_size: .; j_call: TRBJ1-2; v_call: TRBV2; d_call: TRBD1; cdr3_nt: TGTGCCAGCAGCGGATGGACAGGAGTCTATGGCTACACCTTC; cdr3_aa: CASSGWTGVYGYTF
clone_size: .; j_call: TRBJ2-3; v_call: TRBV5-6; d_call: .; cdr3_nt: TGTGCCAGCAGCTTGGTTAGCTTGAGGGCAGATACGCAGTATTTT; cdr3_aa: CASSLVSLRADTQYF
clone_size: .; j_call: TRBJ1-2; v_call: TRBV11-2; d_call: .; cdr3_nt: TGTGCCAGCAGCTTAGTCACAGAACACTATGGCTACACCTTC; cdr3_aa: CASSLVTEHYGYTF
clone_size: .; j_call: TRBJ2-1; v_call: TRBV5-1; d_call: TRBD2; cdr3_nt: TGCGCCAGCAGACGAGGGAGGGATGAGCAGTTCTTC; cdr3_aa: CASRRGRDEQFF
clone_size: .; j_call: TRBJ1-2; v_call: TRBV6-5; d_call: .; cdr3_nt: TGTGCCAGCAGAACCGGGAGAGCGATCTATGGCTACACCTTC; cdr3_aa: CASRTGRAIYGYTF
clone_size: .; j_call: TRBJ2-6; v_call: TRBV18; d_call: .; cdr3_nt: TGTGCCAGCTCACCACCGGGTGGGGCGGCTGGGGCCAACGTCCTGACTTTC; cdr3_aa: CASSPPGGAAGANVLTF